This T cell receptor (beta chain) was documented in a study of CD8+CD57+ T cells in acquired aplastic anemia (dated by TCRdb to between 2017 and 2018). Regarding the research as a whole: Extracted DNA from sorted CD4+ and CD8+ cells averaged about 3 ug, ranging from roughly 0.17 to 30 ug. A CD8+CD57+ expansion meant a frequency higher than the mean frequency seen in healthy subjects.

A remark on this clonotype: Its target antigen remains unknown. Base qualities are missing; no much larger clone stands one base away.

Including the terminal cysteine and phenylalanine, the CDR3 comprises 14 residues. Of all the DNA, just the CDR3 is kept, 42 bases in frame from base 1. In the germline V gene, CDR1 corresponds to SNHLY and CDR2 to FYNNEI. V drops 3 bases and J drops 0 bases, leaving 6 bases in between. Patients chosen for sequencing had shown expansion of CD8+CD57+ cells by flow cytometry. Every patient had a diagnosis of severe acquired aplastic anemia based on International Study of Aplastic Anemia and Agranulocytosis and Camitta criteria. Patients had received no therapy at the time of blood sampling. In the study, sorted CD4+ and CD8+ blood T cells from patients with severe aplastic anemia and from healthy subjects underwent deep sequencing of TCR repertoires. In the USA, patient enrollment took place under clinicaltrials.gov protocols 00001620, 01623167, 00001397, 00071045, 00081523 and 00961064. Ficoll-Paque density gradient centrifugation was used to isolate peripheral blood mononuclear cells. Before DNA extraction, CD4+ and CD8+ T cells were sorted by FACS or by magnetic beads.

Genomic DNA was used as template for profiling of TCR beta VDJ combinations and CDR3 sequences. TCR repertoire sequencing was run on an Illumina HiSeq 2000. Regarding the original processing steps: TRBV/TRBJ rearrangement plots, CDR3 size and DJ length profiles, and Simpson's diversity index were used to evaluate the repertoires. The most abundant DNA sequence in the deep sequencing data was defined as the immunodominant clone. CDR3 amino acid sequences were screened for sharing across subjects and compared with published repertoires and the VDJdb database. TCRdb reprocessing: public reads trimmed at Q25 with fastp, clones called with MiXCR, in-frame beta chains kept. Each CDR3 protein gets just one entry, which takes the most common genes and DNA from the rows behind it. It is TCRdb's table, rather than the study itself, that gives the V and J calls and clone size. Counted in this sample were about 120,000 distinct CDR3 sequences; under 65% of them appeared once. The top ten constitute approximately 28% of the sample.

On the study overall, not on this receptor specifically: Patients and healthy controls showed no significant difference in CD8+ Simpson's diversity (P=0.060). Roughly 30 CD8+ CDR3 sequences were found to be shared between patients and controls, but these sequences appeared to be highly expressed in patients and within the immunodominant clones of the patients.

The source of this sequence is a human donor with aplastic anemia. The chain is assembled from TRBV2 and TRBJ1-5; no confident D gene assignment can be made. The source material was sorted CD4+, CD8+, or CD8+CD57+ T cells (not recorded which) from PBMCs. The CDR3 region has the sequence CASSDSNSNQPQHF. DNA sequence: TGTGCCAGCAGTGACAGCAATAGCAATCAGCCCCAGCATTTT.